A single sample is the source of the 23 T cell receptor beta chains below, sequenced in a study of T cell responses to AZD1222 COVID-19 vaccine. Data came from immunoSEQ multiplex PCR; TCRdb stores just in-frame clones and leaves some out. The sample consists of some 150,000 clones, about 85% of them appearing once. Sample: peripheral blood, taken after recovery from COVID-19. The receptor set was obtained from an adult who had recovered from COVID-19.

The J gene is TRBJ2-3, the V gene TRBV29-1; 10 nucleotides line up with TRBD2. This CDR3 comprises 14 residues. Germline CDR1 and CDR2: SQVTM and ANQGSEA. J lost 2 bases, V lost 8 bases, and 7 bases had no gene match. The CDR3 DNA follows: TGCAGCTTCCGGACTAGCGGCGCCACAGATACGCAGTATTTT. Amino acids: CSFRTSGATDTQYF.

The chain couples TRBV13 to TRBJ1-5; D ambiguous. The germline V gene encodes CDR1 PRHDT and CDR2 FYEKMQ (reference sequence). V was trimmed by 0 bases and J by 5 bases, leaving 8 bases between them. The CDR3 length is 14 residues. CDR3 protein: CASSLGGSHQPQHF. The CDR3 DNA is TGTGCCAGCAGCTTAGGTGGCAGTCATCAGCCCCAGCATTTT.

This clone came up a few times. The rearrangement links TRBV4-1 to TRBJ2-1; 12 bases are shared with TRBD2. Germline V CDR1 and CDR2: MGHRA, YSYEKL. With V trimmed by 4 bases and J by 5 bases, 6 bases remained unmatched. The CDR3 runs to 16 residues. CDR3 in amino acids: CASSPQRLAGDNEQFF. In nucleotides, the CDR3 is TGCGCCAGCAGCCCACAAAGACTAGCGGGAGACAATGAGCAGTTCTTC.

The CDR3, as DNA: TGCGCCAGCAGTGGACTGAACGCCTACGAGCAGTACTTC. Encoded protein: CASSGLNAYEQYF. The chain employs TRBV5-1 and TRBJ2-7; D possibly corresponds to TRBD2 (5 bases). Germline loops: CDR1 SGHRS, CDR2 YFSETQ. CDR3 size: 13 residues. V was pared by 5 bases and J by 2 bases, with 11 bases between.

The gene calls are TRBV7-3 and TRBJ2-1, with D uncertain. Germline CDR1 SGHTA, CDR2 FQGTGA. The CDR3 is 15 amino acids. The germline V and J ends were trimmed by 0 bases and 6 bases, with 12 bases remaining between them. The DNA of the CDR3 is TGTGCCAGCAGCTTAACAAACGGCGAGAGCAATGAGCAGTTCTTC. Residues: CASSLTNGESNEQFF.

V and J are TRBV10-3 and TRBJ2-7; possibly TRBD2 for D (6 bases). Germline values: CDR1 ENHRY, CDR2 SYGVKD. CDR3 size: 15 residues. With 0 bases removed from V and 3 bases from J, the gap between germline ends came to 12 bases. The CDR3 here is CAISESAGPYYEQYF. CDR3 DNA: TGTGCCATCAGTGAGTCTGCGGGGCCTTACTACGAGCAGTACTTC.

This clone has just a few counts. The rearrangement links TRBV18 to TRBJ1-6; TRBD1 matches at 10 bases. The CDR3 loop spans 16 amino acids. V shed 3 bases and J 7 bases; nucleotides not matched to a gene: 6. Germline CDR1 and CDR2: KGHSH and LQKENI. Here the CDR3 reads CASSPRQGAENSPLHF. DNA of the CDR3: TGTGCCAGCTCACCTCGACAGGGGGCGGAAAATTCACCCCTCCACTTT.

The J gene is TRBJ2-2, the V gene TRBV27; 9 bases fit TRBD2. Germline V gene lookup returns CDR1 MNHEY and CDR2 SMNVEV (reference sequence). The CDR3 spans 16 residues. V gave up 5 bases and J gave up 3 bases; unmatched junction bases: 7. The CDR3 nucleotides read TGTGCCAGCAGTCCGTGGCTAGCGGGGCACACCGGGGAGCTGTTTTTT. Protein sequence: CASSPWLAGHTGELFF.

The rearrangement links TRBV3-1 (or the pseudogene TRBV3-2) to TRBJ2-5, with a tentative D call TRBD1 (5 bases). V was shortened by 0 bases and J by 1 base, with 9 bases between the two germline ends. This CDR3 contains 15 residues. Looked up from germline, CDR1 is LGHDT and CDR2 is YNNKEL (reference sequence). CDR3 nucleotide sequence: TGTGCCAGCAGCCAAGAAGGGGCTTCCCAAGAGACCCAGTACTTC. Its protein product is CASSQEGASQETQYF.

The chain couples TRBV9 to TRBJ2-4; either TRBD1 or TRBD2 may supply D (5 bases each). From germline, CDR1 is SGDLS and CDR2 YYNGEE. The CDR3 is made up of 12 amino acids. The V end was cut by 0 bases, the J end by 9 bases, with 7 bases between. CDR3 protein: CASSVDGGIQYF. CDR3 coding DNA: TGTGCCAGCAGCGTAGATGGGGGCATTCAGTACTTC.

The gene calls are TRBV10-2 and TRBJ2-5, with TRBD2 matching over 7 bases. The J segment lost 4 bases and the V segment lost 3 bases, leaving 11 bases of the junction unmatched. Germline V gives CDR1 WSHSY, CDR2 SAAADI. This CDR3 comprises 16 residues. The CDR3 DNA follows: TGCGCCAGCAGTGATGGGGCGGGAGTCGGGTCAGAGACCCAGTACTTC. Translation: CASSDGAGVGSETQYF.

This rearrangement joins TRBV9 to TRBJ2-5, with D maybe TRBD2 (6 bases). Germline V gene sequence: CDR1 SGDLS, CDR2 YYNGEE. The CDR3 runs 15 residues. Between the trimmed V and J ends, which lost 3 bases and 5 bases, there was a span of 17 bases. Here the CDR3 DNA reads TGTGCCAGCAGCGCAGAGGAGGGGTCGGGGGAGACCCAGTACTTC. Encoded protein: CASSAEEGSGETQYF.

The chain recombines TRBV12-3 or TRBV12-4 with TRBJ1-1; D unclear. The germline V and J ends were trimmed by 8 bases and 1 base, with 8 bases remaining between them. This CDR3 region has 12 residues. CDR3 sequence (DNA): TGTGCCAGCGGATGGGGGAACACTGAAGCTTTCTTT. This encodes CASGWGNTEAFF.

The rearrangement joins TRBV4-2 to TRBJ2-2, with D perhaps being TRBD1 or TRBD2 (6 bases each). The germline V and J ends were trimmed by 0 bases and 7 bases, with 12 bases remaining between them. The CDR3 runs 15 residues. CDR1 LGHNA and CDR2 YNFKEQ come from the germline V gene. CDR3: CASSQDRRGSGELFF. For the CDR3, the DNA is TGTGCCAGCAGCCAAGATAGGAGGGGGAGCGGGGAGCTGTTTTTT.

The genes are TRBV3-1 (or the pseudogene TRBV3-2) and TRBJ1-4, with D maybe TRBD1 (6 bases). V was pared by 4 bases and J by 1 base, with 10 bases between. This CDR3 spans 15 amino acids. Germline loops: CDR1 LGHDT, CDR2 YNNKEL (reference sequence). Here the CDR3 DNA reads TGTGCCAGCAGCCTCACCAGGGGAACTAATGAAAAACTGTTTTTT. It specifies CASSLTRGTNEKLFF.

This clone was found a few times. The rearrangement uses TRBV27 and TRBJ2-7, with 8 bases lining up with TRBD1. Germline lookup yields CDR1 MNHEY and CDR2 SMNVEV (reference sequence). The CDR3 is 15 residues long. J was trimmed by 4 bases and V by 5 bases; bases with no gene match: 10. The CDR3 bases are TGTGCCAGCAGTACAGGACAGGGAGAGGGTTACGAGCAGTACTTC. Protein product: CASSTGQGEGYEQYF.

This sequence joins TRBV19 and TRBJ1-2; D gene uncertain. V was trimmed by 3 bases and J by 6 bases, leaving 11 bases between them. Germline V gene data show CDR1 as LNHDA and CDR2 as SQIVND (reference sequence). The CDR3 length is 13 residues. The CDR3 sequence is CASSIGVMNGYTF. The DNA of the CDR3 is TGTGCCAGTAGTATCGGGGTAATGAATGGCTACACCTTC. Based on the CDR3 plus reference TRBV19 and TRBJ1-2, the full variable domain is DGGITQSPKYLFRKEGQNVTLSCEQNLNHDAMYWYRQDPGQGLRLIYYSQIVNDFQKGDIAEGYSVSREKKESFPLTVTSAQKNPTAFYLCASSIGVMNGYTFGSGTRLTVV.

V usage is TRBV5-1 and J usage is TRBJ2-7; TRBD1 agrees at 8 bases. The trim removed 3 bases at V and 2 bases at J, leaving 7 bases unmatched. The V gene's germline CDR1 is SGHRS and CDR2 YFSETQ. The CDR3 covers 15 residues. The chain's CDR3 is CASSSPQGDPYEQYF. Written as DNA, the CDR3 is TGCGCCAGCAGCTCCCCACAGGGGGATCCCTACGAGCAGTACTTC.

A single count supports this clone. The rearrangement joins TRBV6-1 to TRBJ1-4; unclear D gene. V lost 1 base, J lost 3 bases, and 9 bases lay in between. Germline lookup yields CDR1 MNHNS and CDR2 SASEGT. This CDR3 comprises 15 residues. The CDR3 loop reads CASSEDSASNEKLFF. CDR3 DNA sequence: TGTGCCAGCAGTGAAGACAGTGCCTCTAATGAAAAACTGTTTTTT.

This chain joins TRBV6-9 and TRBJ1-1, with a weak D call TRBD1 (6 bases). The CDR3 length is 15 residues. V gave up 4 bases and J gave up 4 bases, with 16 bases separating them. Germline CDR1 and CDR2: MNHGY and SVAAGI. In DNA, the CDR3 is TGTGCCAGCAGTTCTTACCCACAGGGAGGCACTGAAGCTTTCTTT. The encoded protein is CASSSYPQGGTEAFF.

The chain employs TRBV3-1 (or the pseudogene TRBV3-2) and TRBJ2-5; the D gene is possibly TRBD1 (6 bases). The V end was cut by 3 bases, the J end by 2 bases, with 13 bases between. This CDR3 comprises 15 residues. Germline V lookup: CDR1 LGHDT, CDR2 YNNKEL (reference sequence). CDR3 coding DNA: TGTGCCAGCAGCCAGTTCACAGGGAGTCAAGAGACCCAGTACTTC. It encodes CASSQFTGSQETQYF.

The rearrangement uses TRBV5-1 and TRBJ2-7; 7 positions agree with TRBD1. The length of the CDR3 is 13 residues. V dropped 4 bases and J dropped 2; count of bases not matched to a gene: 3. CDR1 is SGHRS, CDR2 YFSETQ, per germline. The CDR3 here is CASSRGQAYEQYF. CDR3 DNA: TGCGCCAGCAGCCGCGGACAGGCCTACGAGCAGTACTTC. Complete variable domain (other parts from reference TRBV5-1 and TRBJ2-7): KAGVTQTPRYLIKTRGQQVTLSCSPISGHRSVSWYQQTPGQGLQFLFEYFSETQRNKGNFPGRFSGRQFSNSRSEMNVSTLELGDSALYLCASSRGQAYEQYFGPGTRLTVT.

The CDR3 sequence is CASSRSPPTGPNSGNTIYF. The CDR3 DNA follows: TGCGCCAGCAGCCGCTCCCCCCCCACCGGGCCCAACTCTGGAAACACCATATATTTT. This chain links TRBV5-1 with TRBJ1-3; D is unresolved. The CDR3 spans 19 residues. In germline, CDR1 is SGHRS, CDR2 YFSETQ. The ends were cut back, 4 bases at V and 0 bases at J, with 23 bases in the middle. The complete variable domain, with remaining parts taken from reference TRBV5-1 and TRBJ1-3, reads KAGVTQTPRYLIKTRGQQVTLSCSPISGHRSVSWYQQTPGQGLQFLFEYFSETQRNKGNFPGRFSGRQFSNSRSEMNVSTLELGDSALYLCASSRSPPTGPNSGNTIYFGEGSWLTVV.